Sequencing of this T cell receptor beta chain was carried out in a study of T-cell reconstitution after alpha-beta-depleted transplantation in children. Study results and limitations: Elevated TCRbeta diversity at day 60 was traced, in some patients, to surviving recipient T cells and thymic progenitors. T-cell counts and diversity were attributed mostly to newly produced T cells one year after transplant. Two months or so post-transplant, alpha-beta T cells reportedly derived from several hundred expanded graft clones.

V gave up 7 bases and J gave up 7 bases, with 13 bases separating them. This CDR3 is built from 11 residues. Germline values: CDR1 SQVTM, CDR2 ANQGSEA. A remark on this clonotype: What it recognizes is unknown.

Unique molecular identifiers were used to barcode this TCRbeta library. In TCRdb, the PCR reads were re-called with MiXCR into one record per CDR3 protein. This repertoire shows about 900,000 distinct CDR3 sequences, roughly 31% found once; its top ten account for roughly 31%. The starting material was PBMCs, mostly from graft donor cells, obtained 360 days after TCRalphabeta/CD19-depleted stem cell transplant. The sequence came from a boy in the first two years of life who had a stem cell transplant for SCID, so the T cells may come from the graft donor. The chain combines TRBV29-1 with TRBJ1-2; D uncertain. CDR3: CSAPVGSGYTF. Written as DNA, the CDR3 is TGCAGCGCCCCCGTGGGGTCTGGCTACACCTTC.